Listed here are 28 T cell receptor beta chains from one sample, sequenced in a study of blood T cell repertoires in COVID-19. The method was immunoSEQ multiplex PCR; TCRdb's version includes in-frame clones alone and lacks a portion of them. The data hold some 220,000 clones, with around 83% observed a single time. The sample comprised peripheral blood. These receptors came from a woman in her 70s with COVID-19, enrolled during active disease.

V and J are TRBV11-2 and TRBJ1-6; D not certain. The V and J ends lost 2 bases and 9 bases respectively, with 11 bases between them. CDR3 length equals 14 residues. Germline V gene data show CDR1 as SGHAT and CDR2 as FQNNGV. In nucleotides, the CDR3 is TGTGCCAGCAGCTTAAGCGTAGTAGGTTCACCCCTCCACTTT. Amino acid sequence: CASSLSVVGSPLHF.

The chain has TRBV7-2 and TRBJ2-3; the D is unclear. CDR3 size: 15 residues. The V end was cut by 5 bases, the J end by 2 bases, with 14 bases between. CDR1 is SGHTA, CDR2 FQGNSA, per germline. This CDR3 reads CASSKPGQDTDTQYF. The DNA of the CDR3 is TGTGCCAGCAGCAAGCCCGGCCAGGACACAGATACGCAGTATTTT.

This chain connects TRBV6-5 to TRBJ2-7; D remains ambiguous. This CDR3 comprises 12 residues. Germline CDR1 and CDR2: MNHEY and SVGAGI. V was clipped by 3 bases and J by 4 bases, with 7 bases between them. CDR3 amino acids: CASSYEIYEQYF. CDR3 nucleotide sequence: TGTGCCAGCAGTTATGAGATTTACGAGCAGTACTTC.

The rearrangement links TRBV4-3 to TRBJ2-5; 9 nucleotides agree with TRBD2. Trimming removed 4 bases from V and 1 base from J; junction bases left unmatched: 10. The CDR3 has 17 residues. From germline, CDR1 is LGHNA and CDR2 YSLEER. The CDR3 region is CASSPRAGGRFQETQYF. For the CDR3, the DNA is TGCGCCAGCAGCCCCCGAGCGGGAGGACGTTTCCAAGAGACCCAGTACTTC.

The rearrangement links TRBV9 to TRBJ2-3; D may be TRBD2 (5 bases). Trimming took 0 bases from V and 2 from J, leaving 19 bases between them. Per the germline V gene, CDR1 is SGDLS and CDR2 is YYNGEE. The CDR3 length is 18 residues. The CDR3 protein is CASSVATVSTGFTDTQYF. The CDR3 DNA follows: TGTGCCAGCAGCGTAGCTACGGTGTCCACGGGGTTCACAGATACGCAGTATTTT.

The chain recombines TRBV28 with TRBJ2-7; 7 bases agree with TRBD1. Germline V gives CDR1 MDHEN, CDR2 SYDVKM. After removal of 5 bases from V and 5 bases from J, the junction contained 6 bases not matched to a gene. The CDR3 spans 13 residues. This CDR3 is CASSQGGRDEQYF. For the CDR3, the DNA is TGTGCCAGCAGTCAAGGGGGCAGGGACGAGCAGTACTTC.

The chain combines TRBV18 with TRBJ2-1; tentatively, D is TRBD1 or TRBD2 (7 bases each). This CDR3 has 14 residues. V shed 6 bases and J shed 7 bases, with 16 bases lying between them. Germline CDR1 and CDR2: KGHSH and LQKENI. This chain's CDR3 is CASSPGGGRNEQFF. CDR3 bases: TGTGCCAGCTCCCCAGGGGGGGGGCGGAATGAGCAGTTCTTC.

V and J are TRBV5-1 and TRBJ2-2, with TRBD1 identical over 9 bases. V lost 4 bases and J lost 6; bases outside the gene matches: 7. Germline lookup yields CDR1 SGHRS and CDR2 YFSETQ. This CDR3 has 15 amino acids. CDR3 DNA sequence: TGCGCCAGCAGCCCCGGACAGGGGATCGCCGGGGAGCTGTTTTTT. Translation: CASSPGQGIAGELFF.

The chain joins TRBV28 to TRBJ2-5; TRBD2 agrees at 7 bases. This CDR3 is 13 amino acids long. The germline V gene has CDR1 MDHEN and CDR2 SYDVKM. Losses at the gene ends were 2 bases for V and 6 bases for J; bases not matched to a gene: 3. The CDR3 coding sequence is TGTGCCAGCAGTTTAGCGGGGGAGAAGACCCAGTACTTC. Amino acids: CASSLAGEKTQYF.

CDR3 nucleotide sequence: TGTGCCAGCAGCGTAGAAACGGGAAGGAGGAATTCACCCCTCCACTTT. Its protein is CASSVETGRRNSPLHF. V usage is TRBV9 and J usage is TRBJ1-6; D unclear. The CDR3 totals 16 residues. Trimming removed 0 bases from V and 7 bases from J, with 14 bases in between. Germline CDR1 and CDR2: SGDLS and YYNGEE. Supplemented by reference TRBV9 and TRBJ1-6, the full variable domain reads DSGVTQTPKHLITATGQRVTLRCSPRSGDLSVYWYQQSLDQGLQFLIQYYNGEERAKGNILERFSAQQFPDLHSELNLSSLELGDSALYFCASSVETGRRNSPLHFGNGTRLTVT.

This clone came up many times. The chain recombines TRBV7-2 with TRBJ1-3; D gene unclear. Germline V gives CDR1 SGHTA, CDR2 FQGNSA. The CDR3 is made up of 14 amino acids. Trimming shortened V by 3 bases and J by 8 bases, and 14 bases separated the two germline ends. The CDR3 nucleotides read TGTGCCAGCAGCTTTCAGACGGCCGGGGACACCATATATTTT. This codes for CASSFQTAGDTIYF.

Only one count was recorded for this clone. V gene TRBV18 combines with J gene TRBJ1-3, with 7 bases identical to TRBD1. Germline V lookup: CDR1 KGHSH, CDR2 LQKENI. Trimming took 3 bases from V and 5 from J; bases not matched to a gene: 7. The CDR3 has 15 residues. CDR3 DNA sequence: TGTGCCAGCTCACCGACCCGGGACAGAAGAAACACCATATATTTT. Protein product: CASSPTRDRRNTIYF. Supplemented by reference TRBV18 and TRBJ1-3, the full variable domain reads NAGVMQNPRHLVRRRGQEARLRCSPMKGHSHVYWYRQLPEEGLKFMVYLQKENIIDESGMPKERFSAEFPKEGPSILRIQQVVRGDSAAYFCASSPTRDRRNTIYFGEGSWLTVV.

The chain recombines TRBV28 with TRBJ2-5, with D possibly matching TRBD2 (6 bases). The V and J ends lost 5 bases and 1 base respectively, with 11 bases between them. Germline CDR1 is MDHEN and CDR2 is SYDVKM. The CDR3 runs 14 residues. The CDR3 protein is CASSRRALQETQYF. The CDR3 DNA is TGTGCCAGCAGTAGGAGGGCCCTCCAAGAGACCCAGTACTTC. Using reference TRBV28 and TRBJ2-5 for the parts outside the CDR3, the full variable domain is DVKVTQSSRYLVKRTGEKVFLECVQDMDHENMFWYRQDPGLGLRLIYFSYDVKMKEKGDIPEGYSVSREKKERFSLILESASTNQTSMYLCASSRRALQETQYFGPGTRLLVL.

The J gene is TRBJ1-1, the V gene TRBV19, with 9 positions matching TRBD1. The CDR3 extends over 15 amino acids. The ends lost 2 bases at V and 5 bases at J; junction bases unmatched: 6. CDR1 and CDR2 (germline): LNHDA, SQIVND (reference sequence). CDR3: CASSIIDRGRTEAFF. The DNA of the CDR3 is TGTGCCAGTAGTATAATCGACAGGGGGAGAACTGAAGCTTTCTTT. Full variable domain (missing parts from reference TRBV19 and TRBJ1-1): DGGITQSPKYLFRKEGQNVTLSCEQNLNHDAMYWYRQDPGQGLRLIYYSQIVNDFQKGDIAEGYSVSREKKESFPLTVTSAQKNPTAFYLCASSIIDRGRTEAFFGQGTRLTVV.

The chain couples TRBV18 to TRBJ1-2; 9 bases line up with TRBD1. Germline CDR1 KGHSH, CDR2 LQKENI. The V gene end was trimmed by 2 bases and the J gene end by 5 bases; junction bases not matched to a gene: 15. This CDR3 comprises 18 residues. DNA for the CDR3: TGTGCCAGCTCACCAACGAGGACAGGGGTGAGAGGGCTTTATGGCTACACCTTC. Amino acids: CASSPTRTGVRGLYGYTF. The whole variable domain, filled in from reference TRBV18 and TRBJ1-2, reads NAGVMQNPRHLVRRRGQEARLRCSPMKGHSHVYWYRQLPEEGLKFMVYLQKENIIDESGMPKERFSAEFPKEGPSILRIQQVVRGDSAAYFCASSPTRTGVRGLYGYTFGSGTRLTVV.

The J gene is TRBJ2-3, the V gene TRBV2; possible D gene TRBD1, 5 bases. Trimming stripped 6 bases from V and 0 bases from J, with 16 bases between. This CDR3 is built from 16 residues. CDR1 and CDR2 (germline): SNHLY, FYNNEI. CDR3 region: CASRTALLTSTDTQYF. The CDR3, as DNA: TGTGCCAGCAGGACAGCCTTATTGACTAGCACAGATACGCAGTATTTT.

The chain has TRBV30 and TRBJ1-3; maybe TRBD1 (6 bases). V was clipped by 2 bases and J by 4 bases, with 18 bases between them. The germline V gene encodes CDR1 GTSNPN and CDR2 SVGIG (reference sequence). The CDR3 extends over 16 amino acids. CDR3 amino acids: CAWSIQMGAGGNTIYF. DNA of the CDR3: TGTGCCTGGAGTATCCAAATGGGGGCAGGGGGAAACACCATATATTTT.

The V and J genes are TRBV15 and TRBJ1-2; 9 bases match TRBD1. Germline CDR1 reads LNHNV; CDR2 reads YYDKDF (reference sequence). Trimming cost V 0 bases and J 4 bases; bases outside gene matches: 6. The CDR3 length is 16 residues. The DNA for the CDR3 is TGTGCCACCAGCAGAGACCGGACAGGGGATCTCTATGGCTACACCTTC. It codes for CATSRDRTGDLYGYTF.

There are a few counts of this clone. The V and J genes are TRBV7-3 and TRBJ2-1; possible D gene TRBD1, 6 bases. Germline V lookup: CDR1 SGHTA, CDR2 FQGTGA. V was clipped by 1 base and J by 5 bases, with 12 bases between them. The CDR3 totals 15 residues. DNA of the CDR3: TGTGCCAGCAGCTTAAATCCAGGGGCCAACAATGAGCAGTTCTTC. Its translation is CASSLNPGANNEQFF. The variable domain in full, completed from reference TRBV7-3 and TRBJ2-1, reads GAGVSQTPSNKVTEKGKYVELRCDPISGHTALYWYRQSLGQGPEFLIYFQGTGAADDSGLPNDRFFAVRPEGSVSTLKIQRTERGDSAVYLCASSLNPGANNEQFFGPGTRLTVL.

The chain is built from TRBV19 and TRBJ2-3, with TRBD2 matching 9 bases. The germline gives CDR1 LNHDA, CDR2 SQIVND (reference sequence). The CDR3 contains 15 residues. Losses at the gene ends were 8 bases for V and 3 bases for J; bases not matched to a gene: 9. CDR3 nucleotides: TGTGCCAGTGGTAATTTAGCGGGAGCGACAGATACGCAGTATTTT. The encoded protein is CASGNLAGATDTQYF.

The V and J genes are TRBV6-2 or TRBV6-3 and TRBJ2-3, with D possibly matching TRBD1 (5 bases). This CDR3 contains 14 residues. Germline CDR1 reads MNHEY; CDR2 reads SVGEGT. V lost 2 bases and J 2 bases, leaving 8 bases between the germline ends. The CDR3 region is CASSYSGATDTQYF. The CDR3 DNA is TGTGCCAGCAGTTACAGTGGGGCCACAGATACGCAGTATTTT.

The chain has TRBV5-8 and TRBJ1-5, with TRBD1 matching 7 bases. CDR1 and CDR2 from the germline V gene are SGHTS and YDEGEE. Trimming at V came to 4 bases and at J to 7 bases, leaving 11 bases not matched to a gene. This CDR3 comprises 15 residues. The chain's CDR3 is CASSLLTGIAQPQHF. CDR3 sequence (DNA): TGTGCCAGCAGCCTCCTGACAGGGATTGCCCAGCCCCAGCATTTT.

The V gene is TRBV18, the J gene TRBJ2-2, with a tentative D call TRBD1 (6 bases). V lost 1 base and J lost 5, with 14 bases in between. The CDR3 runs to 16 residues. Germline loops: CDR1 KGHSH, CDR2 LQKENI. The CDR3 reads CASSPRGTQGTGELFF. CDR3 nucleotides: TGTGCCAGCTCACCACGTGGGACCCAGGGGACCGGGGAGCTGTTTTTT.

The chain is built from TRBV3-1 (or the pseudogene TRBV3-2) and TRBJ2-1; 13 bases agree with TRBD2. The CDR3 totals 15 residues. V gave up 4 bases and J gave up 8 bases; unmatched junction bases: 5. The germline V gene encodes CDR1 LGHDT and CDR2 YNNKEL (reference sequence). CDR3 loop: CASSPGLAGVYEQFF. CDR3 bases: TGTGCCAGCAGCCCAGGACTAGCGGGAGTCTATGAGCAGTTCTTC.

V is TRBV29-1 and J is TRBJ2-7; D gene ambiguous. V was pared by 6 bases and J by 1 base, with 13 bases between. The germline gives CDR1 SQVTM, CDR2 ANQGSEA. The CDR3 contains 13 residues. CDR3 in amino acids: CSVPYGPSYEQYF. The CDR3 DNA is TGCAGCGTCCCGTACGGTCCTTCCTACGAGCAGTACTTC.

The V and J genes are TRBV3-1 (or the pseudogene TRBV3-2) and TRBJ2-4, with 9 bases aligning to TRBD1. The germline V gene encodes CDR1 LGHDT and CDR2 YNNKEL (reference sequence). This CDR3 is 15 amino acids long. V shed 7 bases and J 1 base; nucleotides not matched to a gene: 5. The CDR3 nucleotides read TGTGCCAGCACAACAGGGGGCCAGGCCAAAAACATTCAGTACTTC. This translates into CASTTGGQAKNIQYF.

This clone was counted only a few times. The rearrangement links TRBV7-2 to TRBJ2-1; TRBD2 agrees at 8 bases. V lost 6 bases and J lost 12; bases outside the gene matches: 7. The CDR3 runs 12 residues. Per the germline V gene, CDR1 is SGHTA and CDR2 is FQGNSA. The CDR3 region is CASSSSGIGQFF. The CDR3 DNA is TGTGCCAGCAGTAGTAGCGGGATAGGGCAGTTCTTC. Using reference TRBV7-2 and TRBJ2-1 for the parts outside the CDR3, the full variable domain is GAGVSQSPSNKVTEKGKDVELRCDPISGHTALYWYRQSLGQGLEFLIYFQGNSAPDKSGLPSDRFSAERTGGSVSTLTIQRTQQEDSAVYLCASSSSGIGQFFGPGTRLTVL.

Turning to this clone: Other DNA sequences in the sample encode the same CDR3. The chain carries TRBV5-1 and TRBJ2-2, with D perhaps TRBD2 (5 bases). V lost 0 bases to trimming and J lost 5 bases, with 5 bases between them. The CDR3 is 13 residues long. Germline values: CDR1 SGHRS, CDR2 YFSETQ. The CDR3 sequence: CASSLAGTGELFF. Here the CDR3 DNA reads TGCGCCAGCAGCTTGGCGGGAACCGGGGAGCTGTTTTTT.